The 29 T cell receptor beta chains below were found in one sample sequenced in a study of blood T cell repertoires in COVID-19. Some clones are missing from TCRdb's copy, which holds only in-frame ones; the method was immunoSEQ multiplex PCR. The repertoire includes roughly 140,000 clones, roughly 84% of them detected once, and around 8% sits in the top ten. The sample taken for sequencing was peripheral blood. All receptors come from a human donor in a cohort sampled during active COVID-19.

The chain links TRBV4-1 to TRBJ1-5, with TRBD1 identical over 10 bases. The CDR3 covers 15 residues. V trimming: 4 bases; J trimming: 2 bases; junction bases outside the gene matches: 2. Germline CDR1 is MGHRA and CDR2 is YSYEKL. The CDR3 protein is CASSLGTGGNQPQHF. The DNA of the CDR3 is TGCGCCAGCAGCCTTGGGACAGGGGGCAATCAGCCCCAGCATTTT.

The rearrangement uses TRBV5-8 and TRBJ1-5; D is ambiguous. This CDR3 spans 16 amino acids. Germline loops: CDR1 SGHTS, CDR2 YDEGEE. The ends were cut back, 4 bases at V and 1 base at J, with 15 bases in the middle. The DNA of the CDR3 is TGTGCCAGCAGCCCGAACCGGGGTATGAGCAATCAGCCCCAGCATTTT. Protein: CASSPNRGMSNQPQHF.

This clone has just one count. The CDR3 reads CASGLRLAGGYHTDTQYF. The CDR3 DNA is TGTGCTAGTGGTTTGCGGCTAGCGGGGGGCTACCACACAGATACGCAGTATTTT. The chain links TRBV12-5 to TRBJ2-3; 11 bases are shared with TRBD2. The V segment lost 2 bases and the J segment 2 bases; nucleotides outside the gene matches: 9. The CDR3 has 18 amino acids. Germline V gives CDR1 LGHNT, CDR2 FRNRAP.

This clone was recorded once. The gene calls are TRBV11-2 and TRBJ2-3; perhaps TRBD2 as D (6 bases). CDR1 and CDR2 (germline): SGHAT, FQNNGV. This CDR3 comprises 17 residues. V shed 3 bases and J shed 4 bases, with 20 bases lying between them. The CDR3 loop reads CASSFRRDQRAPDTQYF. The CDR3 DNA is TGTGCCAGCAGCTTCCGGCGGGATCAGCGGGCCCCAGATACGCAGTATTTT.

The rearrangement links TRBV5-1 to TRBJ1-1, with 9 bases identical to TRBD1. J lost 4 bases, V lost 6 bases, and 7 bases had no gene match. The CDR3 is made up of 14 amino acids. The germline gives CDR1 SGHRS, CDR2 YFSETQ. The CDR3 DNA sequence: TGCGCCAGCACGACCACGACAGGGGGCACTGAAGCTTTCTTT. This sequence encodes CASTTTTGGTEAFF.

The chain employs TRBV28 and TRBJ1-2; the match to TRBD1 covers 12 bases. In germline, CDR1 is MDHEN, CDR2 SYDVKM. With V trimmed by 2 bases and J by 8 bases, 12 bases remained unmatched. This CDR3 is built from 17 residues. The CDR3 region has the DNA TGTGCCAGCAGTTTAATAGGGTTGGGACAGGGGGCAGAAGGCTACACCTTC. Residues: CASSLIGLGQGAEGYTF.

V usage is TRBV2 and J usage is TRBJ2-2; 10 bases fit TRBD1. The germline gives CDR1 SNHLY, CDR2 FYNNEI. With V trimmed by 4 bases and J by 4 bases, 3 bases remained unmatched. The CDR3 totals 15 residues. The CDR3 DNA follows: TGTGCCAGCAGTGGGGGACAGGGGCCCACCGGGGAGCTGTTTTTT. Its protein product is CASSGGQGPTGELFF.

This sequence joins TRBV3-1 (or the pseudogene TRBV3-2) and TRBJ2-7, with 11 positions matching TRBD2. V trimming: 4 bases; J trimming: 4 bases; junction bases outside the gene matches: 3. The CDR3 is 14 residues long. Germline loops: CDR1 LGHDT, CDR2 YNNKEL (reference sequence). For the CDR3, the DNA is TGTGCCAGCAGCCCCGGGACTAGCGGTTACGAGCAGTACTTC. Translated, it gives CASSPGTSGYEQYF.

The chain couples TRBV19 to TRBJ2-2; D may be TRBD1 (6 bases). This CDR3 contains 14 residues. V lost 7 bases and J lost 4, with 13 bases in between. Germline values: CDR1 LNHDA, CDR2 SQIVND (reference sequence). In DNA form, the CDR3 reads TGTGCCAGTACCGACCTCAGGGGCACCGGGGAGCTGTTTTTT. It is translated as CASTDLRGTGELFF.

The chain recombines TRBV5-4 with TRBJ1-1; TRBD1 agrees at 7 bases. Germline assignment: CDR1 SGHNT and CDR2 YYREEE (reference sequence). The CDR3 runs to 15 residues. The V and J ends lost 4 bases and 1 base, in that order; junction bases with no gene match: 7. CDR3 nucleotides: TGTGCCAGCAGCGCTACAGGGGCGAAGAACACTGAAGCTTTCTTT. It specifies CASSATGAKNTEAFF.

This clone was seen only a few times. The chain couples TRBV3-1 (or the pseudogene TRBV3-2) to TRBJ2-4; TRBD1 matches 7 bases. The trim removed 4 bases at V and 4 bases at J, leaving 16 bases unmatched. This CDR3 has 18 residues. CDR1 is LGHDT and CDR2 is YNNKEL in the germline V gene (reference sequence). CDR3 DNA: TGTGCCAGCAGCCCCTACTCTCGGCGGACAGGCGGGAAAAACATTCAGTACTTC. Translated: CASSPYSRRTGGKNIQYF.

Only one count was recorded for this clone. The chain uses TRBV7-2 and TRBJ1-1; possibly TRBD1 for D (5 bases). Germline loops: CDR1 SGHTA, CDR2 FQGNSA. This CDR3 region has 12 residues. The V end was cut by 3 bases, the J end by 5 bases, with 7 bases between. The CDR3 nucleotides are TGTGCCAGCAGCTTCAGGGTTACTGAAGCTTTCTTT. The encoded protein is CASSFRVTEAFF.

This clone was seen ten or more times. CDR3 nucleotides: TGTGCCAGCAGTGCCGGGACTAGCGGGGGATACGAGCAGTACTTC. It encodes CASSAGTSGGYEQYF. This rearrangement joins TRBV2 to TRBJ2-7, with TRBD2 identical over 14 bases. The CDR3 is 15 residues long. Germline CDR1 SNHLY, CDR2 FYNNEI. Trimming cost V 4 bases and J 4 bases; bases outside gene matches: 3.

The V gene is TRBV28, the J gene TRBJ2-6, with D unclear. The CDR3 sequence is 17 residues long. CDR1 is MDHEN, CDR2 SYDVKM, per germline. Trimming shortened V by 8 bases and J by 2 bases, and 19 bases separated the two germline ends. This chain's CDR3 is CASRPLPGTAGANVLTF. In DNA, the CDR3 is TGTGCCAGCCGCCCCCTACCCGGCACAGCTGGGGCCAACGTCCTGACTTTC.

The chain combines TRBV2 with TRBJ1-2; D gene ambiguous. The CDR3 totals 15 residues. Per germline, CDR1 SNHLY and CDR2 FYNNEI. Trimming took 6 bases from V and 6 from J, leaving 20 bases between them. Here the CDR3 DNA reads TGTGCCAGCAGCCTCGACGATTCCCTAGGAAATGGCTACACCTTC. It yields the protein CASSLDDSLGNGYTF.

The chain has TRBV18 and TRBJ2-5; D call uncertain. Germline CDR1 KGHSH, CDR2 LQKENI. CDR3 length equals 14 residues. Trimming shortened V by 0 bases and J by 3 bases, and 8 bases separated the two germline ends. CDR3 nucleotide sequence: TGTGCCAGCTCACCACCATCGCAGAAAGAGACCCAGTACTTC. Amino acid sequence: CASSPPSQKETQYF.

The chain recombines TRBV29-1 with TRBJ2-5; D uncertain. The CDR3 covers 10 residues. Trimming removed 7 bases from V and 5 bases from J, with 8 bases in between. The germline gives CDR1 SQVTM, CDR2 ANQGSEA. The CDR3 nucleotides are TGCAGCGGTCTGAGGGAGACCCAGTACTTC. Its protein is CSGLRETQYF.

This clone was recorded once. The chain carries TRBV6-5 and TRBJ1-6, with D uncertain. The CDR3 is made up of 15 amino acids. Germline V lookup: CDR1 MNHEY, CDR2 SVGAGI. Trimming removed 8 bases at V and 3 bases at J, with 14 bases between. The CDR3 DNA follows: TGTGCCAGCTGCCTAGAACGCAGCTATAATTCACCCCTCCACTTT. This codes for CASCLERSYNSPLHF.

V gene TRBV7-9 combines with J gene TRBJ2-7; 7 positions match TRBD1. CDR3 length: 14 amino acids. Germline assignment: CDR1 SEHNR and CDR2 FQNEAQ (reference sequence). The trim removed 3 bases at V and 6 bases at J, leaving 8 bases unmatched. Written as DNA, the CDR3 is TGTGCCAGCAGCTTTTCTCAGGGGGTCGGCGAGCAGTACTTC. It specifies CASSFSQGVGEQYF.

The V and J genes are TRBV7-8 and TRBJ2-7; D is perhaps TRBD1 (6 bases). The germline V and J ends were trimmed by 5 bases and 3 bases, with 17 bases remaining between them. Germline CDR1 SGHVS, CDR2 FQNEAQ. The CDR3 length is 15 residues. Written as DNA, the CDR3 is TGTGCCAGCAGCCACTCCGGGACATCTAGCTACGAGCAGTACTTC. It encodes CASSHSGTSSYEQYF. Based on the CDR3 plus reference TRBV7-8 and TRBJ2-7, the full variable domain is GAGVSQSPRYKVAKRGQDVALRCDPISGHVSLFWYQQALGQGPEFLTYFQNEAQLDKSGLPSDRFFAERPEGSVSTLKIQRTQQEDSAVYLCASSHSGTSSYEQYFGPGTRLTVT.

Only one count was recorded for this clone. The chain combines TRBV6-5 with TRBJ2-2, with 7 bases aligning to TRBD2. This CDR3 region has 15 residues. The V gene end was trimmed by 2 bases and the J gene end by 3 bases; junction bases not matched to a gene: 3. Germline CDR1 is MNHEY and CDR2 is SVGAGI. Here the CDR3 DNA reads TGTGCCAGCAGTTACGAGCGGGGACACACCGGGGAGCTGTTTTTT. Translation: CASSYERGHTGELFF.

Here the CDR3 reads CASSQDRGGRETQYF. CDR3 coding DNA: TGTGCCAGCAGCCAAGATCGGGGGGGCCGAGAGACCCAGTACTTC. The chain has TRBV3-1 (or the pseudogene TRBV3-2) and TRBJ2-5, with 8 bases fitting TRBD2. The trim removed 0 bases at V and 4 bases at J, leaving 4 bases unmatched. The germline gives CDR1 LGHDT, CDR2 YNNKEL (reference sequence). This CDR3 has 15 amino acids.

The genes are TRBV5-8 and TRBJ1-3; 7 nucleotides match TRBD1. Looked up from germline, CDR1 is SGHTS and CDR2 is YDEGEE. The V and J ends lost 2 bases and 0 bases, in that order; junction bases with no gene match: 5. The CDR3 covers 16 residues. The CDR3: CASSFYGTDSGNTIYF. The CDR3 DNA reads TGTGCCAGCAGCTTTTACGGGACAGACTCTGGAAACACCATATATTTT.

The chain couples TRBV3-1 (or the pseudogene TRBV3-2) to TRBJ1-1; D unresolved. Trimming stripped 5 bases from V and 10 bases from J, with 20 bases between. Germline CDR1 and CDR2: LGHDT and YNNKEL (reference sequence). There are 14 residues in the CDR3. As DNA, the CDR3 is TGTGCCAGCAGCGAGATTACCGCCGGGGTGACAGCTTTCTTT. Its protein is CASSEITAGVTAFF.

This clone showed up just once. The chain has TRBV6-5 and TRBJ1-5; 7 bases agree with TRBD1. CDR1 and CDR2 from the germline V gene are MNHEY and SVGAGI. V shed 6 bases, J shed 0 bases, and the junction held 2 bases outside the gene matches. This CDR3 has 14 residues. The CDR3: CASRTGISNQPQHF. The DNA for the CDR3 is TGTGCCAGCAGGACAGGGATTAGCAATCAGCCCCAGCATTTT.

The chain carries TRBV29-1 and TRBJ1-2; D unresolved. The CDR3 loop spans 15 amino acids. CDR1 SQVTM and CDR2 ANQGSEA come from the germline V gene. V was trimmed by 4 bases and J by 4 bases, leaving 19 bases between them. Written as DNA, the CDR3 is TGCAGCGTTGCGTCCATGCTGGCCTCCTTCTATGGCTACACCTTC. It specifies CSVASMLASFYGYTF. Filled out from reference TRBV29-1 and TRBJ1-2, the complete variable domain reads SAVISQKPSRDICQRGTSLTIQCQVDSQVTMMFWYRQQPGQSLTLIATANQGSEATYESGFVIDKFPISRPNLTFSTLTVSNMSPEDSSIYLCSVASMLASFYGYTFGSGTRLTVV.

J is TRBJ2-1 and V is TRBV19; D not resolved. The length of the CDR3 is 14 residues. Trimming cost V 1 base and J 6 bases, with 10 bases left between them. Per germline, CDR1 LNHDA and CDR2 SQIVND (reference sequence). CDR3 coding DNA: TGTGCCAGTAGTATAGGAGCGTTTCCCAATGAGCAGTTCTTC. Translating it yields CASSIGAFPNEQFF.

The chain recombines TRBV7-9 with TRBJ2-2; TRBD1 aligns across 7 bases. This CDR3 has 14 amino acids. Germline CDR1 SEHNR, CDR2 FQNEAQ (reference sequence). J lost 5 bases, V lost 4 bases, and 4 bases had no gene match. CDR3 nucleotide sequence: TGTGCCAGCAGCTCCTCAGGGGGAACCGGGGAGCTGTTTTTT. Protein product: CASSSSGGTGELFF. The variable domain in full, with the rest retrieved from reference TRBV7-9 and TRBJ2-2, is DTGVSQNPRHKITKRGQNVTFRCDPISEHNRLYWYRQTLGQGPEFLTYFQNEAQLEKSRLLSDRFSAERPKGSFSTLEIQRTEQGDSAMYLCASSSSGGTGELFFGEGSRLTVL.

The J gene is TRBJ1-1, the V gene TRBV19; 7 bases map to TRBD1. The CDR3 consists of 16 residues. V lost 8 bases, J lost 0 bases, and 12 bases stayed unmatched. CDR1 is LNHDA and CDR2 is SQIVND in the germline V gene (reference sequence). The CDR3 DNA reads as TGTGCCAGTGAGGGGGCCGGCGACTGGGTGAACACTGAAGCTTTCTTT. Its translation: CASEGAGDWVNTEAFF.